This T cell receptor beta chain was sequenced during a study of blood T cells in healthy people across ages. General study results and limits: TCR beta diversity, measured per million T cells, fell in a roughly linear way with age.

With a J-beta primer mix and a sample-barcoded 5' primer, a second PCR ran 7 to 11 cycles. Template switching added a 12-random-nucleotide identifier to every cDNA molecule. TCRdb re-analysed the 5' RACE reads in MiXCR, keeping a single row per CDR3 protein. In the table there are 700,000 to 950,000 distinct CDR3 sequences, roughly 60% of which are singletons. The junction had 9 bases not matched to a gene; V was cut back by 1 base and J by 4 bases. The CDR3 is 16 residues long. Germline loops: CDR1 SGHTA, CDR2 FQGNSA. There are a few counts of this clonotype. Its antigen remains unidentified. This TCR derives from a man younger than 45 in good health. The chain has TRBV7-2 and TRBJ2-5; 7 nucleotides agree with TRBD1. The sequencing sample was made of blood. CDR3 DNA sequence: TGTGCCAGCAGCTTAGAGTACAGGGGTTTCACAGAGACCCAGTACTTC. This sequence encodes CASSLEYRGFTETQYF.